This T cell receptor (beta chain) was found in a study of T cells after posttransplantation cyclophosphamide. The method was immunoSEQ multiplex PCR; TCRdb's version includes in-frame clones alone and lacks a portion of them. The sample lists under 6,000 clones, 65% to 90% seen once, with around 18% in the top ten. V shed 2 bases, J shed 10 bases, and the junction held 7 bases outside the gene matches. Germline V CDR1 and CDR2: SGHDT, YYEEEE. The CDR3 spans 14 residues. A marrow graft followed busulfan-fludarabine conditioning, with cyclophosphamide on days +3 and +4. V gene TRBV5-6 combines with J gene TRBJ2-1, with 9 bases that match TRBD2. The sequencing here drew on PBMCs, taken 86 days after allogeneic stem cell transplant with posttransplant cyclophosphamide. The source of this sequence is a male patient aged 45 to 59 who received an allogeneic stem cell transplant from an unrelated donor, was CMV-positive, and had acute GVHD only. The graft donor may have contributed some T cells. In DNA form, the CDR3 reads TGTGCCAGCAGCTTAGGGACTAGCCCTCTGGAGCAGTTCTTC. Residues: CASSLGTSPLEQFF.